Below are 23 T cell receptor beta chains sequenced from a single sample in a study of shared clonotypes between healthy human individuals. Naive CD8 cells lacked CD45RO, underwent positive selection for CCR7 and left out terminally differentiated effector memory CD45RA+ cells. Generated by immunoSEQ multiplex PCR, the TCRdb table keeps only in-frame clones and is missing some. The table has under 1 million clones, 90% to 98% seen once. Material for sequencing was naive CD8+ T cells sorted from blood. All receptors derive from a man aged 25 to 40 in good health.

This clone was picked up many times. The CDR3 loop is CASSPEHSGELFF. CDR3 in DNA: TGTGCCAGCAGCCCCGAGCATTCCGGGGAGCTGTTTTTT. The chain combines TRBV5-4 with TRBJ2-2; no definite D call. In germline, CDR1 is SGHNT, CDR2 YYREEE (reference sequence). The CDR3 spans 13 residues. Trimming shortened V by 4 bases and J by 6 bases, and 10 bases separated the two germline ends.

The rearrangement uses TRBV28 and TRBJ1-5, with a possible D match to TRBD1 (5 bases). The CDR3 spans 13 residues. CDR1 and CDR2 (germline): MDHEN, SYDVKM. Between the trimmed V and J ends, which lost 6 bases and 4 bases, there was a span of 10 bases. CDR3 amino acids: CASRNEGNQPQHF. Here the CDR3 DNA reads TGTGCCAGCAGGAACGAGGGGAATCAGCCCCAGCATTTT.

The chain carries TRBV7-3 and TRBJ2-1, with 13 bases aligning to TRBD2. The V gene end was trimmed by 0 bases and the J gene end by 7 bases; junction bases not matched to a gene: 3. The CDR3 length is 16 residues. In germline, CDR1 is SGHTA, CDR2 FQGTGA. CDR3 coding DNA: TGTGCCAGCAGCTTAACGTGGACTAGCGGGAGTAATGAGCAGTTCTTC. Translation: CASSLTWTSGSNEQFF. The complete variable domain, with remaining parts taken from reference TRBV7-3 and TRBJ2-1, reads GAGVSQTPSNKVTEKGKYVELRCDPISGHTALYWYRQSLGQGPEFLIYFQGTGAADDSGLPNDRFFAVRPEGSVSTLKIQRTERGDSAVYLCASSLTWTSGSNEQFFGPGTRLTVL.

This chain links TRBV27 with TRBJ1-1; no reliable D call. The V and J ends lost 7 bases and 5 bases respectively, with 14 bases between them. The CDR3 is 13 residues long. The germline CDR1 and CDR2 sequences are MNHEY and SMNVEV (reference sequence). Here the CDR3 reads CASNRGSGTEAFF. CDR3 bases: TGTGCCAGCAACCGGGGTTCGGGAACTGAAGCTTTCTTT.

CDR3: CASSPGLAENNEQFF. The CDR3 DNA follows: TGTGCCAGCAGCCCGGGACTAGCGGAGAACAATGAGCAGTTCTTC. The chain carries TRBV5-4 and TRBJ2-1, with 11 bases fitting TRBD2. The germline gives CDR1 SGHNT, CDR2 YYREEE (reference sequence). This CDR3 is built from 15 residues. J was trimmed by 5 bases and V by 4 bases; bases with no gene match: 5.

CDR3 region: CAGRTGWDLELFF. The CDR3 DNA reads TGTGCCGGCAGGACAGGGTGGGACTTAGAGCTGTTTTTT. This chain joins TRBV30 and TRBJ2-2; 8 nucleotides align to TRBD1. Germline values: CDR1 GTSNPN, CDR2 SVGIG (reference sequence). CDR3 length: 13 amino acids. The V and J ends lost 8 bases and 11 bases, in that order; junction bases with no gene match: 13.

This rearrangement joins TRBV6-1 to TRBJ2-1, with D perhaps TRBD1 or TRBD2 (5 bases each). Germline-derived CDR1 and CDR2 are MNHNS and SASEGT. V dropped 6 bases and J dropped 15 bases, with 15 bases sitting between them. The length of the CDR3 is 11 residues. CDR3 sequence reads: CASRPGPQLFF. The CDR3 region has the DNA TGTGCCAGCAGGCCGGGACCGCAGCTGTTCTTC.

This clone was counted only a few times. The chain is built from TRBV25-1 and TRBJ2-5; unclear D gene. CDR1 and CDR2 (germline): MGHDK, SYGVNS. This CDR3 spans 18 amino acids. V was trimmed by 4 bases and J by 1 base, leaving 22 bases between them. CDR3 in amino acids: CASSAIPLEPLVQETQYF. The CDR3 nucleotides are TGTGCCAGCAGTGCGATACCTTTAGAGCCGCTGGTCCAAGAGACCCAGTACTTC.

Comment on this clone: Other DNA sequences in the same sample also yield this CDR3. The chain recombines TRBV10-3 with TRBJ2-1; 9 bases match TRBD2. Germline CDR1 reads ENHRY; CDR2 reads SYGVKD. V shed 3 bases, J shed 0 bases, and the junction held 0 bases outside the gene matches. CDR3 length: 15 amino acids. CDR3 protein: CAISDSGSSYNEQFF. DNA of the CDR3: TGTGCCATCAGTGATAGCGGGAGCTCCTACAATGAGCAGTTCTTC.

This sequence joins TRBV21-1 and TRBJ2-7; TRBD1 is taken as the D call from the table, unchecked against the DNA. TRBV21-1 corresponds to a pseudogene. The CDR3 sequence is 14 residues long. The DNA of the CDR3 is TGTGCCAGTAAACCGGGACAGGGATTCTACGAGCAGTACTTC. This codes for CASKPGQGFYEQYF.

This chain joins TRBV30 and TRBJ2-4; TRBD1 is a possible D gene (5 bases). The CDR3 totals 14 residues. CDR1 and CDR2 (germline): GTSNPN, SVGIG (reference sequence). Trimming took off 1 base at V and 3 bases at J, with 10 bases between the two ends. The CDR3 DNA reads as TGTGCCTGGAGTGCCCAGGGTGTCAAAAACATTCAGTACTTC. Translation gives CAWSAQGVKNIQYF. Combining the CDR3 with reference TRBV30 and TRBJ2-4 gives the whole variable domain SQTIHQWPATLVQPVGSPLSLECTVEGTSNPNLYWYRQAAGRGLQLLFYSVGIGQISSEVPQNLSASRPQDRQFILSSKKLLLSDSGFYLCAWSAQGVKNIQYFGAGTRLSVL.

The rearrangement links TRBV7-9 to TRBJ2-7; D possibly corresponds to TRBD2 (5 bases). Germline V gene sequence: CDR1 SEHNR, CDR2 FQNEAQ (reference sequence). Trimming pared 4 bases from V and 3 bases from J, leaving 13 bases between. This CDR3 is built from 14 residues. CDR3 loop: CASSSATTDYEQYF. Here the CDR3 DNA reads TGTGCCAGCAGCTCGGCGACTACCGACTACGAGCAGTACTTC.

The genes are TRBV7-9 and TRBJ2-7, with D possibly matching TRBD2 (5 bases). CDR1 and CDR2 (germline): SEHNR, FQNEAQ (reference sequence). CDR3 length equals 16 residues. Deletions cut 5 bases from V and 3 bases from J, with 20 bases between. CDR3 coding DNA: TGTGCCAGCAGCGGACCCCGGGCCCCGAGGGACTACGAGCAGTACTTC. Translating it yields CASSGPRAPRDYEQYF.

The genes are TRBV5-5 and TRBJ2-1, with 10 bases aligning to TRBD1. Losses at the gene ends were 2 bases for V and 5 bases for J; bases not matched to a gene: 4. Germline lookup yields CDR1 SGHKS and CDR2 YYEKEE (reference sequence). The CDR3 spans 15 residues. The CDR3 spells CASSLPGTGDNEQFF. The CDR3 DNA sequence: TGTGCCAGCAGCTTACCGGGGACAGGGGACAATGAGCAGTTCTTC.

This sequence joins TRBV29-1 and TRBJ2-6, with 8 positions matching TRBD1. The germline V gene encodes CDR1 SQVTM and CDR2 ANQGSEA. V dropped 6 bases and J dropped 0; count of bases not matched to a gene: 4. The CDR3 has 15 amino acids. The chain's CDR3 is CSVGDRLSGANVLTF. The CDR3 DNA reads TGCAGCGTCGGGGACAGGCTCTCTGGGGCCAACGTCCTGACTTTC.

The chain employs TRBV7-6 and TRBJ1-1; 8 bases are a match to TRBD1. Germline values: CDR1 SGHVS, CDR2 FNYEAQ. Trimming removed 5 bases from V and 1 base from J; junction bases left unmatched: 6. The CDR3 is made up of 15 amino acids. Here the CDR3 DNA reads TGTGCCAGCAGCGATCCCGGGACAGGGAACACTGAAGCTTTCTTT. Amino acids: CASSDPGTGNTEAFF. Complete variable domain (other parts from reference TRBV7-6 and TRBJ1-1): GAGVSQSPRYKVTKRGQDVALRCDPISGHVSLYWYRQALGQGPEFLTYFNYEAQQDKSGLPNDRFSAERPEGSISTLTIQRTEQRDSAMYRCASSDPGTGNTEAFFGQGTRLTVV.

J is TRBJ2-2 and V is TRBV7-9; 7 bases are shared with TRBD1. Germline CDR1 and CDR2: SEHNR and FQNEAQ (reference sequence). Unmatched junction bases numbered 4, after V lost 1 base and J lost 2 bases. This CDR3 has 16 residues. CDR3 region: CASSLEGQRNTGELFF. CDR3 coding DNA: TGTGCCAGCAGCTTAGAGGGACAGAGAAACACCGGGGAGCTGTTTTTT.

The chain joins TRBV13 to TRBJ2-7; D unresolved. This CDR3 spans 13 amino acids. V lost 0 bases to trimming and J lost 5 bases, with 8 bases between them. Germline CDR1 and CDR2: PRHDT and FYEKMQ (reference sequence). CDR3 nucleotide sequence: TGTGCCAGCAGCTTAGGGCAGGCCGACGAGCAGTACTTC. This sequence encodes CASSLGQADEQYF.

This rearrangement joins TRBV11-2 to TRBJ2-1; TRBD2 might be the D (6 bases). Germline V gives CDR1 SGHAT, CDR2 FQNNGV. V was pared by 5 bases and J by 3 bases, with 14 bases between. The CDR3 totals 15 residues. As DNA, the CDR3 is TGTGCCAGCAGCCTCAGCGGGCCCGTCTACAATGAGCAGTTCTTC. It specifies CASSLSGPVYNEQFF.

The V and J genes are TRBV5-6 and TRBJ2-7, with 8 nucleotides matching TRBD2. The length of the CDR3 is 17 residues. Germline V gives CDR1 SGHDT, CDR2 YYEEEE. Trimming removed 2 bases from V and 4 bases from J; junction bases left unmatched: 14. CDR3 region: CASSFTPASGRVYEQYF. Written as DNA, the CDR3 is TGTGCCAGCAGCTTTACCCCCGCAAGCGGGAGAGTATACGAGCAGTACTTC.

The chain recombines TRBV27 with TRBJ1-5; maybe TRBD1 (5 bases). Trimming left V 6 bases short and J 4 bases short, with 16 bases between. The CDR3 runs 15 residues. Germline loops: CDR1 MNHEY, CDR2 SMNVEV (reference sequence). The CDR3 nucleotides are TGTGCCAGCAGCGCCGGTCAGGGATTGAATCAGCCCCAGCATTTT. Protein: CASSAGQGLNQPQHF.

CDR3 nucleotide sequence: TGTGCCAGCAGCTTGTATTGGTCTAGCATGGAGTTCTTC. This codes for CASSLYWSSMEFF. V and J are TRBV5-5 and TRBJ2-1, with a possible D match to TRBD2 (5 bases). Germline V gene sequence: CDR1 SGHKS, CDR2 YYEKEE (reference sequence). V dropped 1 base and J dropped 14 bases, with 16 bases sitting between them. This CDR3 comprises 13 residues.

J is TRBJ2-1 and V is TRBV4-1, with unresolved D. V lost 1 base, J lost 4 bases, and 11 bases lay in between. The CDR3 is made up of 15 amino acids. Germline V gene data show CDR1 as MGHRA and CDR2 as YSYEKL. CDR3 amino acids: CASSQVSTPYNEQFF. In nucleotides, the CDR3 is TGCGCCAGCAGCCAAGTATCCACACCTTACAATGAGCAGTTCTTC.